This entry lists 20 T cell receptor beta chains sequenced from one sample in a study of blood T cell repertoires in COVID-19. Assay used: immunoSEQ multiplex PCR; TCRdb lists only in-frame clones, some missing. This repertoire shows some 190,000 clones, roughly nine tenths found once; its top ten account for approximately 1.1%. Sequenced input: peripheral blood. Receptors were obtained from a man aged 30 to 39 with acute or convalescent COVID-19.

The chain uses TRBV5-1 and TRBJ2-3; TRBD1 might be the D (6 bases). Trimming pared 4 bases from V and 1 base from J, leaving 13 bases between. This CDR3 comprises 15 residues. Per germline, CDR1 SGHRS and CDR2 YFSETQ. The CDR3 loop is CASSPTGLGTDTQYF. CDR3 sequence (DNA): TGCGCCAGCAGCCCCACAGGGCTGGGCACAGATACGCAGTATTTT.

The genes are TRBV18 and TRBJ1-1; D remains ambiguous. CDR1 is KGHSH and CDR2 is LQKENI in the germline V gene. V lost 1 base and J 5 bases, leaving 14 bases between the germline ends. This CDR3 contains 15 residues. The CDR3 sequence is CASSPQYRAGTEAFF. For the CDR3, the DNA is TGTGCCAGCTCACCACAGTACCGGGCGGGGACTGAAGCTTTCTTT.

The genes are TRBV4-2 and TRBJ1-2; the D gene is possibly TRBD1 (5 bases). The V gene's germline CDR1 is LGHNA and CDR2 YNFKEQ. V lost 0 bases, J lost 4 bases, and 6 bases lay in between. The CDR3 runs to 13 residues. DNA for the CDR3: TGTGCCAGCAGCCAAGACAGGGTCTATGGCTACACCTTC. Translating gives CASSQDRVYGYTF.

This clone was detected only once. The chain employs TRBV29-1 and TRBJ1-1, with D unclear. Germline V CDR1 and CDR2: SQVTM, ANQGSEA. The CDR3 is 12 amino acids. V lost 8 bases to trimming and J lost 0 bases, with 10 bases between them. The CDR3 bases are TGCAGCAGTTCGCGAGTGAACACTGAAGCTTTCTTT. It encodes CSSSRVNTEAFF.

This clone was detected only once. This chain joins TRBV5-8 and TRBJ1-5; weak D call: TRBD1 (5 bases). The CDR3 totals 14 residues. Germline CDR1 reads SGHTS; CDR2 reads YDEGEE. V was cut by 4 bases and J by 7 bases, with 15 bases left in between. CDR3 residues: CASSPQGDWQPQHF. The CDR3 DNA reads TGTGCCAGCAGCCCCCAGGGTGATTGGCAGCCCCAGCATTTT.

The chain has TRBV7-9 and TRBJ2-1, with TRBD2 as a possible D gene (5 bases). Germline V gene sequence: CDR1 SEHNR, CDR2 FQNEAQ (reference sequence). V was shortened by 5 bases and J by 2 bases, with 13 bases between the two germline ends. CDR3 length: 15 amino acids. CDR3 region: CASSPRVNTYNEQFF. DNA of the CDR3: TGTGCCAGCAGCCCGAGGGTTAATACCTACAATGAGCAGTTCTTC.

The chain links TRBV7-9 to TRBJ1-6; unclear D gene. With 5 bases removed from V and 7 bases from J, the gap between germline ends came to 18 bases. CDR1 is SEHNR and CDR2 is FQNEAQ in the germline V gene (reference sequence). The CDR3 covers 16 residues. This chain's CDR3 is CASSPPGEGRNSPLHF. As DNA, the CDR3 is TGTGCCAGCAGCCCCCCCGGGGAGGGTAGAAATTCACCCCTCCACTTT.

The CDR3 nucleotides read TGTGCCAGTAGCTCACAGGCTAACACTGAAGCTTTCTTT. Amino acid sequence: CASSSQANTEAFF. The V call is TRBV19, the J call TRBJ1-1; a weak D match, TRBD1 (5 bases). CDR3 size: 13 residues. CDR1 is LNHDA and CDR2 is SQIVND in the germline V gene (reference sequence). The V end was cut by 6 bases, the J end by 2 bases, with 10 bases between.

The chain links TRBV19 to TRBJ2-1, with TRBD2 matching over 13 bases. This CDR3 region has 15 residues. Germline V CDR1 and CDR2: LNHDA, SQIVND (reference sequence). Unmatched junction bases numbered 7, after V lost 6 bases and J lost 8 bases. DNA for the CDR3: TGTGCCAGTAGCCGGACTAGCGGGAGAGGCTATGAGCAGTTCTTC. This gives the protein CASSRTSGRGYEQFF.

This clone was seen once. V gene TRBV7-3 combines with J gene TRBJ2-1, with unresolved D. CDR1 SGHTA and CDR2 FQGTGA come from the germline V gene. V gave up 3 bases and J gave up 6 bases, with 15 bases separating them. The CDR3 loop spans 15 amino acids. The CDR3 here is CASSFPTALLNEQFF. The CDR3 nucleotides read TGTGCCAGCAGCTTTCCGACTGCCCTCCTCAATGAGCAGTTCTTC. The complete variable domain, with remaining parts taken from reference TRBV7-3 and TRBJ2-1, reads GAGVSQTPSNKVTEKGKYVELRCDPISGHTALYWYRQSLGQGPEFLIYFQGTGAADDSGLPNDRFFAVRPEGSVSTLKIQRTERGDSAVYLCASSFPTALLNEQFFGPGTRLTVL.

In the case of this clone: No conserved phenylalanine or tryptophan ends this CDR3, so it is likely a read error. The limits of the CDR3 on the DNA are not certain, so only TCRdb's listed CDR3 is given. The chain employs TRBV6-1 and TRBJ2-7; no DNA check was done on the table's D call, TRBD2. Germline CDR1 is MNHNS and CDR2 is SASEGT. The CDR3 numbers 15 amino acids, ends counted. This CDR3 is CASSEVGLIKEGPRI.

The genes are TRBV7-6 and TRBJ2-7, with 7 nucleotides matching TRBD2. The trim removed 1 base at V and 6 bases at J, leaving 9 bases unmatched. Germline V gene sequence: CDR1 SGHVS, CDR2 FNYEAQ. This CDR3 spans 15 amino acids. Here the CDR3 reads CASSLGTGGGLEQYF. The DNA for the CDR3 is TGTGCCAGCAGCTTAGGTACGGGGGGAGGTCTCGAGCAGTACTTC.

The chain combines TRBV28 with TRBJ2-6; D is uncertain. Germline-derived CDR1 and CDR2 are MDHEN and SYDVKM. V dropped 8 bases and J dropped 5 bases, with 7 bases sitting between them. The CDR3 is 12 residues long. The DNA of the CDR3 is TGTGCCAGCCTTAGCTGGGCCAACGTCCTGACTTTC. Encoded protein: CASLSWANVLTF.

The chain joins TRBV6-5 to TRBJ2-1; D possibly corresponds to TRBD2 (5 bases). The CDR3 has 13 amino acids. Trimming took 11 bases from V and 5 from J, leaving 16 bases between them. Per the germline V gene, CDR1 is MNHEY and CDR2 is SVGAGI. CDR3 nucleotides: TGTGCCGGCTTCCGGACTCAAAACAATGAGCAGTTCTTC. This codes for CAGFRTQNNEQFF.

This chain links TRBV7-9 with TRBJ2-1; 7 bases map to TRBD1. Germline values: CDR1 SEHNR, CDR2 FQNEAQ (reference sequence). The V segment lost 6 bases and the J segment 7 bases; nucleotides outside the gene matches: 12. The CDR3 covers 15 residues. DNA of the CDR3: TGTGCCAGCAGTAAAGACAGGGCCTCTGGGAATGAGCAGTTCTTC. Protein: CASSKDRASGNEQFF.

The chain uses TRBV28 and TRBJ2-7; 9 positions match TRBD2. The CDR3 consists of 13 residues. Trimming removed 4 bases from V and 5 bases from J; junction bases left unmatched: 3. Germline loops: CDR1 MDHEN, CDR2 SYDVKM. The CDR3 nucleotides are TGTGCCAGCAGTTCCGCGGGGGGGCACGAGCAGTACTTC. This gives the protein CASSSAGGHEQYF. Using reference TRBV28 and TRBJ2-7 for the parts outside the CDR3, the full variable domain is DVKVTQSSRYLVKRTGEKVFLECVQDMDHENMFWYRQDPGLGLRLIYFSYDVKMKEKGDIPEGYSVSREKKERFSLILESASTNQTSMYLCASSSAGGHEQYFGPGTRLTVT.

This chain joins TRBV6-1 and TRBJ1-5, with 8 bases lining up with TRBD1. CDR3 length: 14 amino acids. Looked up from germline, CDR1 is MNHNS and CDR2 is SASEGT. J was trimmed by 5 bases and V by 3 bases; bases with no gene match: 3. CDR3 DNA: TGTGCCAGCAGTGAGGACAGGGCCTATCAGCCCCAGCATTTT. As protein: CASSEDRAYQPQHF.

This chain's CDR3 is CAIRDGQLDNSPLHF. CDR3 bases: TGTGCCATCAGGGACGGACAGTTAGATAATTCACCCCTCCACTTT. V and J are TRBV10-3 and TRBJ1-6; maybe TRBD1 (6 bases). Germline CDR1 ENHRY, CDR2 SYGVKD. The CDR3 totals 15 residues. Trimming removed 6 bases from V and 5 bases from J, with 14 bases in between.

The chain joins TRBV6-5 to TRBJ2-7; the match to TRBD2 covers 7 bases. Germline trimming cut 8 bases from V and 2 bases from J; bases unmatched to any gene: 9. Looked up from germline, CDR1 is MNHEY and CDR2 is SVGAGI. This CDR3 region has 14 residues. The CDR3 region has the DNA TGTGCCAGCTTACCACCCGGGGGGACCTACGAGCAGTACTTC. This encodes CASLPPGGTYEQYF.

V gene TRBV18 combines with J gene TRBJ2-1; 9 bases line up with TRBD2. CDR1 is KGHSH, CDR2 LQKENI, per germline. J gave up 10 bases and V 5 bases, and 9 bases lay outside the gene matches. CDR3 length equals 14 residues. CDR3 loop: CASSSTLGLAEQFF. Written as DNA, the CDR3 is TGTGCCAGCTCATCCACCCTCGGACTAGCGGAGCAGTTCTTC. The full variable domain, with the rest looked up from reference TRBV18 and TRBJ2-1, is NAGVMQNPRHLVRRRGQEARLRCSPMKGHSHVYWYRQLPEEGLKFMVYLQKENIIDESGMPKERFSAEFPKEGPSILRIQQVVRGDSAAYFCASSSTLGLAEQFFGPGTRLTVL.